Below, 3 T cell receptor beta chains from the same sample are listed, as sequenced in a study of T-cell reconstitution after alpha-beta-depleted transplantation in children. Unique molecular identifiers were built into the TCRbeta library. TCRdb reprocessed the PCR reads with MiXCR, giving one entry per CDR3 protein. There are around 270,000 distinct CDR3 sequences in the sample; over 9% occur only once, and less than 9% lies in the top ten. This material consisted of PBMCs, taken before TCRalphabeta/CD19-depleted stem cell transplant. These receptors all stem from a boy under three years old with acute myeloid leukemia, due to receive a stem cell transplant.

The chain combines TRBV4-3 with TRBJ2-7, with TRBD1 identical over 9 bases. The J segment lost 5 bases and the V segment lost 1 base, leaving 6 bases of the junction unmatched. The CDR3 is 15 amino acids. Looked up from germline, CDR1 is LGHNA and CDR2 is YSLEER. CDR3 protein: CASSQVGQGPHEQYF. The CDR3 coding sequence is TGCGCCAGCAGCCAAGTGGGACAGGGTCCCCACGAGCAGTACTTC.

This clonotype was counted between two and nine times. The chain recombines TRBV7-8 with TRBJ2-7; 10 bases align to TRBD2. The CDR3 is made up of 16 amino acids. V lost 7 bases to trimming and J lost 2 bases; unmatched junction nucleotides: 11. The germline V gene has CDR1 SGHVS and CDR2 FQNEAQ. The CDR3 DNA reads TGTGCCAGCACCTCCATTAGCGGGAGGCAAGCCTACGAGCAGTACTTC. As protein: CASTSISGRQAYEQYF.

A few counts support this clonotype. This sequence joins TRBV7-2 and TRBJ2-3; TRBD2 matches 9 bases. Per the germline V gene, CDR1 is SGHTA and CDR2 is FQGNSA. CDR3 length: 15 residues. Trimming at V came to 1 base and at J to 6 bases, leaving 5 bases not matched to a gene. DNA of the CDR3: TGTGCCAGCAGCTTAGGGGGTAGCGGGGGTGATACGCAGTATTTT. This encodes CASSLGGSGGDTQYF.